Below are 4 T cell receptor beta chains sequenced from a single sample in a study of blood T cell repertoires in COVID-19 (dated by TCRdb to between 2020 and 2021). Receptors were amplified or captured by the immunoSEQ multiplex PCR assay. TCRdb limited this immuneACCESS table to in-frame rearrangements with V and J called. A share of clones is missing; checked studies link under half to unresolved V genes, and the rest is unexplained. The sample records some 430,000 clones, 80% to 95% of which are singletons. 0.6% of the sample comes from the top ten. Sequencing was carried out using PBMCs or T cells enriched from blood (not recorded which). The receptors stem from a young man who had recovered from COVID-19.

The CDR3 loop reads CASSPRQGVKNIQYF. In nucleotides, the CDR3 is TGTGCCAGCAGCCCCCGACAGGGGGTGAAAAACATTCAGTACTTC. The chain combines TRBV7-9 with TRBJ2-4, with TRBD1 matching 9 bases. Germline assignment: CDR1 SEHNR and CDR2 FQNEAQ (reference sequence). The CDR3 covers 15 residues. The ends lost 5 bases at V and 4 bases at J; junction bases unmatched: 6.

The chain joins TRBV6-5 to TRBJ2-3, with D maybe TRBD1 (6 bases). Germline-derived CDR1 and CDR2 are MNHEY and SVGAGI. V was shortened by 7 bases and J by 0 bases, with 14 bases between the two germline ends. CDR3 length equals 15 residues. Here the CDR3 reads CASKVDSTSTDTQYF. The CDR3 nucleotides are TGTGCCAGCAAGGTGGACAGTACTAGCACAGATACGCAGTATTTT.

J is TRBJ1-1 and V is TRBV5-4, with TRBD1 matching over 8 bases. Unmatched junction bases numbered 10, after V lost 0 bases and J lost 3 bases. The CDR3 runs 17 residues. Germline-derived CDR1 and CDR2 are SGHNT and YYREEE (reference sequence). CDR3 region: CASSLGRTGKGYTEAFF. The CDR3 DNA follows: TGTGCCAGCAGCTTGGGACGGACAGGGAAGGGGTACACTGAAGCTTTCTTT.

This sequence joins TRBV6-1 and TRBJ1-1; D remains unclear. Germline CDR1 and CDR2: MNHNS and SASEGT. The CDR3 runs 13 residues. Trimming removed 1 base at V and 3 bases at J, with 6 bases between. The CDR3 region has the DNA TGTGCCAGCAGTGAAGTGAGAGACACTGAAGCTTTCTTT. It encodes CASSEVRDTEAFF.